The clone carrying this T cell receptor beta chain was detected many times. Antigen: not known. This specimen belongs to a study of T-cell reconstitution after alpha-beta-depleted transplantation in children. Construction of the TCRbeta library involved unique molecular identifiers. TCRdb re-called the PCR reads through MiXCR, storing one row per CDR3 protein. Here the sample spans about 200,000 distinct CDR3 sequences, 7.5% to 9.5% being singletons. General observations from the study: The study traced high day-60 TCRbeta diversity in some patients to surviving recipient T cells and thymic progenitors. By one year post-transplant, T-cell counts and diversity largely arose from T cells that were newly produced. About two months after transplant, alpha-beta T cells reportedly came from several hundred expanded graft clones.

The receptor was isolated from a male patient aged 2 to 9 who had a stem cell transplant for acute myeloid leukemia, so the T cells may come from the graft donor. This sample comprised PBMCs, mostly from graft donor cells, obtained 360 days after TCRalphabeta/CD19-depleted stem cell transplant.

The CDR3: CASSSVGTGPQETQYF. CDR3 coding DNA: TGTGCCAGCAGTTCAGTGGGGACAGGGCCTCAAGAGACCCAGTACTTC. The rearrangement links TRBV12-3 or TRBV12-4 to TRBJ2-5; TRBD1 agrees at 9 bases. This CDR3 is built from 16 residues. With V trimmed by 4 bases and J by 2 bases, 8 bases remained unmatched.